Listed here are 27 T cell receptor beta chains from one sample, sequenced in a study of cytomegalovirus exposure and HLA in healthy donors (dated 2017 in TCRdb). Libraries were made using the immunoSEQ multiplex PCR assay. The multiplex PCR relied on a mix of 60 forward primers for TCR Vbeta segments and 13 reverse primers for TCR Jbeta segments. This is the immuneACCESS table as TCRdb keeps it, with only in-frame sequences that have V and J called. A part of the clones is gone; compared with another copy, unresolved V genes explain less than half, and the rest is unexplained. The sample contains 120,000 to 150,000 clones, roughly four fifths of them found a single time. The top ten clonotypes cover 3% of the sample. The material sequenced was PBMCs. These receptors came from a man in his forties in good health and CMV-seropositive.

The genes are TRBV6-1 and TRBJ1-5, with a weak D call TRBD1 (6 bases). Per the germline V gene, CDR1 is MNHNS and CDR2 is SASEGT. The CDR3 consists of 14 residues. V gave up 5 bases and J gave up 4 bases, with 12 bases separating them. This CDR3 reads CASSNQQGNQPQHF. The CDR3 DNA follows: TGTGCCAGCAGTAACCAGCAGGGGAATCAGCCCCAGCATTTT.

V and J are TRBV6-5 and TRBJ2-1; 12 nucleotides agree with TRBD2. Trimming cost V 5 bases and J 4 bases; bases outside gene matches: 3. This CDR3 contains 15 residues. Looked up from germline, CDR1 is MNHEY and CDR2 is SVGAGI. The CDR3 region has the DNA TGTGCCAGCAGTCGTGGGACTAGCGGGTACAATGAGCAGTTCTTC. Protein: CASSRGTSGYNEQFF.

This rearrangement joins TRBV18 to TRBJ2-5; 7 bases agree with TRBD1. The V gene end was trimmed by 2 bases and the J gene end by 5 bases; junction bases not matched to a gene: 8. The CDR3 runs 15 residues. Germline V gene sequence: CDR1 KGHSH, CDR2 LQKENI. The CDR3 DNA reads as TGTGCCAGCTCACCAATTCCGACAGGGATGGAGACCCAGTACTTC. It encodes CASSPIPTGMETQYF.

V and J are TRBV4-1 and TRBJ2-1; TRBD2 agrees at 14 bases. This CDR3 comprises 15 residues. V trimming: 3 bases; J trimming: 8 bases; junction bases outside the gene matches: 3. Germline V gene data show CDR1 as MGHRA and CDR2 as YSYEKL. The CDR3 loop is CASSQGTSGSYEQFF. CDR3 nucleotide sequence: TGCGCCAGCAGCCAGGGGACTAGCGGGAGCTATGAGCAGTTCTTC.

The V gene is TRBV30, the J gene TRBJ2-7; 9 bases agree with TRBD1. Germline assignment: CDR1 GTSNPN and CDR2 SVGIG (reference sequence). This CDR3 has 13 amino acids. The J segment lost 3 bases and the V segment lost 4 bases, leaving 4 bases of the junction unmatched. CDR3 sequence (DNA): TGTGCCTGGAATATGGACAGGGGCTACGAGCAGTACTTC. It codes for CAWNMDRGYEQYF.

This chain uses TRBV5-1 with TRBJ2-5; 7 bases fit TRBD2. In germline, CDR1 is SGHRS, CDR2 YFSETQ. The CDR3 spans 18 residues. Trimming removed 0 bases from V and 0 bases from J; junction bases left unmatched: 11. The CDR3 region is CASSLGPEWSGNQETQYF. In nucleotides, the CDR3 is TGCGCCAGCAGCTTGGGCCCTGAGTGGAGCGGGAACCAAGAGACCCAGTACTTC. Based on the CDR3 plus reference TRBV5-1 and TRBJ2-5, the full variable domain is KAGVTQTPRYLIKTRGQQVTLSCSPISGHRSVSWYQQTPGQGLQFLFEYFSETQRNKGNFPGRFSGRQFSNSRSEMNVSTLELGDSALYLCASSLGPEWSGNQETQYFGPGTRLLVL.

The chain is built from TRBV7-3 and TRBJ2-3; TRBD1 might be the D (6 bases). Germline CDR1 reads SGHTA; CDR2 reads FQGTGA. The V end lost 1 base, the J end lost 6 bases, and 14 bases lay between the germline ends. The CDR3 covers 15 residues. CDR3 protein: CASSLNQGSWDTQYF. The DNA for the CDR3 is TGTGCCAGCAGCTTAAATCAGGGGTCGTGGGATACGCAGTATTTT.

CDR3 loop: CASSLGEGRGGPQHF. The CDR3, as DNA: TGTGCCAGCAGCTTAGGGGAGGGCCGGGGGGGGCCCCAGCATTTT. The chain joins TRBV7-9 to TRBJ1-5, with D possibly matching TRBD1 (5 bases). Germline lookup yields CDR1 SEHNR and CDR2 FQNEAQ (reference sequence). Trimming took off 1 base at V and 9 bases at J, with 16 bases between the two ends. The CDR3 is made up of 15 amino acids.

The V and J genes are TRBV19 and TRBJ2-1; 8 nucleotides align to TRBD2. In germline, CDR1 is LNHDA, CDR2 SQIVND (reference sequence). This CDR3 spans 16 amino acids. With 8 bases clipped from V and 3 bases from J, the junction kept 12 bases outside the gene matches. The CDR3 here is CASADGGAGLYNEQFF. In DNA form, the CDR3 reads TGTGCCAGTGCAGACGGGGGGGCGGGGCTCTACAATGAGCAGTTCTTC.

The sample holds a few counts of this clone. J is TRBJ1-2 and V is TRBV6-6; 12 bases map to TRBD1. CDR3 length: 16 residues. Germline V gene sequence: CDR1 MNHNY, CDR2 SVGAGI (reference sequence). Germline trimming cut 7 bases from V and 7 bases from J; bases unmatched to any gene: 13. The DNA for the CDR3 is TGTGCCAGCACTCCAGGGACAGGGGGCGCCAGAGGTGGCTACACCTTC. It specifies CASTPGTGGARGGYTF.

The rearrangement joins TRBV30 to TRBJ2-1; 10 bases map to TRBD1. This CDR3 region has 14 residues. J was trimmed by 0 bases and V by 7 bases; bases with no gene match: 3. Germline V gene sequence: CDR1 GTSNPN, CDR2 SVGIG (reference sequence). CDR3 sequence: CAFWTGGSYNEQFF. In DNA, the CDR3 is TGTGCCTTTTGGACAGGGGGCTCCTACAATGAGCAGTTCTTC.

The CDR3 sequence is CASSQGTSGTGELFF. CDR3 DNA sequence: TGCGCCAGCAGCCAAGGGACTAGCGGCACCGGGGAGCTGTTTTTT. The rearrangement links TRBV4-3 to TRBJ2-2, with 10 positions matching TRBD2. This CDR3 is 15 amino acids long. The germline V gene has CDR1 LGHNA and CDR2 YSLEER. V trimming: 1 base; J trimming: 4 bases; junction bases outside the gene matches: 0.

The chain is built from TRBV19 and TRBJ2-3; D perhaps matches TRBD1 (7 bases). Looked up from germline, CDR1 is LNHDA and CDR2 is SQIVND (reference sequence). The CDR3 totals 13 residues. Trimming took 3 bases from V and 7 from J, leaving 11 bases between them. The CDR3 loop reads CASSIAGQNTQYF. The CDR3 nucleotides read TGTGCCAGTAGTATTGCGGGACAGAATACGCAGTATTTT.

The CDR3 nucleotides read TGTGCCAGCAGCTCTCCGGGGGGCTCCTACGAGCAGTACTTC. As protein: CASSSPGGSYEQYF. This chain links TRBV6-5 with TRBJ2-7; 7 bases are shared with TRBD2. Trimming at V came to 6 bases and at J to 0 bases, leaving 5 bases not matched to a gene. The CDR3 spans 14 residues. Germline CDR1 MNHEY, CDR2 SVGAGI.

The V and J genes are TRBV6-1 and TRBJ2-7; tentatively, D is TRBD2 (6 bases). The germline gives CDR1 MNHNS, CDR2 SASEGT. The ends were cut back, 2 bases at V and 5 bases at J, with 22 bases in the middle. The CDR3 loop spans 17 amino acids. The CDR3 protein is CASSEMVRKGTGDEQYF. The DNA for the CDR3 is TGTGCCAGCAGTGAAATGGTGAGGAAGGGGACGGGGGACGAGCAGTACTTC.

The chain links TRBV6-1 to TRBJ2-1; D is ambiguous. The germline gives CDR1 MNHNS, CDR2 SASEGT. Trimming left V 2 bases short and J 8 bases short, with 13 bases between. This CDR3 contains 14 residues. The chain's CDR3 is CASSEIHSLDEQFF. For the CDR3, the DNA is TGTGCCAGCAGTGAAATCCATAGTTTGGATGAGCAGTTCTTC.

This clone was counted once. The chain combines TRBV27 with TRBJ2-2, with D unclear. V shed 2 bases and J shed 7 bases, with 11 bases lying between them. The length of the CDR3 is 14 residues. CDR1 is MNHEY and CDR2 is SMNVEV in the germline V gene (reference sequence). The CDR3 region is CASSLNLRGGELFF. In DNA, the CDR3 is TGTGCCAGCAGTTTAAATTTGAGAGGCGGGGAGCTGTTTTTT.

This clone was seen more than once but under ten times. This chain links TRBV11-2 with TRBJ2-1; 13 bases agree with TRBD2. After removal of 5 bases from V and 4 bases from J, the junction contained 5 bases not matched to a gene. CDR1 and CDR2 from the germline V gene are SGHAT and FQNNGV. This CDR3 is 16 amino acids long. For the CDR3, the DNA is TGTGCCAGCAGCCAACTAGCGGGAGGGATGTACAATGAGCAGTTCTTC. Translation gives CASSQLAGGMYNEQFF. Filled out from reference TRBV11-2 and TRBJ2-1, the complete variable domain reads EAGVAQSPRYKIIEKRQSVAFWCNPISGHATLYWYQQILGQGPKLLIQFQNNGVVDDSQLPKDRFSAERLKGVDSTLKIQPAKLEDSAVYLCASSQLAGGMYNEQFFGPGTRLTVL.

The rearrangement joins TRBV5-1 to TRBJ2-5; 7 bases are a match to TRBD2. Trimming at V came to 0 bases and at J to 5 bases, leaving 10 bases not matched to a gene. The CDR3 extends over 16 amino acids. The germline gives CDR1 SGHRS, CDR2 YFSETQ. The CDR3 sequence is CASSLVLREDVETQYF. The CDR3 region has the DNA TGCGCCAGCAGCTTGGTACTTCGGGAGGATGTGGAGACCCAGTACTTC.

The sample holds one count of this clone. The J gene is TRBJ1-4, the V gene TRBV2; possible D gene TRBD1, 5 bases. Trimming stripped 7 bases from V and 4 bases from J, with 19 bases between. The germline CDR1 and CDR2 sequences are SNHLY and FYNNEI. The CDR3 spans 16 residues. CDR3 bases: TGTGCCAGCATCCCGCCGTCGGGGGTGGGTAATGAAAAACTGTTTTTT. It codes for CASIPPSGVGNEKLFF.

Of note for this clone: The junction departs from germline at one end; a sequencing error may be responsible. This CDR3 is CASSRNRGTQEAQYF. The CDR3, as DNA: TGTGCCAGCAGCCGTAACAGGGGAACACAAGAGGCCCAGTACTTC. The rearrangement uses TRBV7-8 and TRBJ2-5; TRBD1 aligns across 7 bases. This CDR3 spans 15 amino acids. Germline CDR1 SGHVS, CDR2 FQNEAQ.

This clone was seen only once. CDR3 sequence: CASSMDSNQGKNIQYF. In DNA form, the CDR3 reads TGTGCCAGTAGTATGGACAGTAACCAGGGCAAAAACATTCAGTACTTC. V gene TRBV19 combines with J gene TRBJ2-4; a possible D gene is TRBD1 (6 bases). This CDR3 contains 16 residues. The germline V and J ends were trimmed by 3 bases and 3 bases, with 15 bases remaining between them. Germline CDR1 LNHDA, CDR2 SQIVND (reference sequence). The whole variable domain, remainder taken from reference TRBV19 and TRBJ2-4, is DGGITQSPKYLFRKEGQNVTLSCEQNLNHDAMYWYRQDPGQGLRLIYYSQIVNDFQKGDIAEGYSVSREKKESFPLTVTSAQKNPTAFYLCASSMDSNQGKNIQYFGAGTRLSVL.

This clone was recorded a few times. The genes are TRBV7-2 and TRBJ2-2; TRBD2 might be the D (6 bases). This CDR3 contains 15 residues. The germline gives CDR1 SGHTA, CDR2 FQGNSA. V was pared by 7 bases and J by 5 bases, with 17 bases between. The CDR3 DNA reads TGTGCCAGCAACCTTCCACCGGAGGGGACCGGGGAGCTGTTTTTT. Translating it yields CASNLPPEGTGELFF. The full variable domain, with the rest looked up from reference TRBV7-2 and TRBJ2-2, is GAGVSQSPSNKVTEKGKDVELRCDPISGHTALYWYRQSLGQGLEFLIYFQGNSAPDKSGLPSDRFSAERTGGSVSTLTIQRTQQEDSAVYLCASNLPPEGTGELFFGEGSRLTVL.

Comment on this clone: A read error may produce the germline difference seen at one junction end. As DNA, the CDR3 is TGTGCCAGCAGTTTCTCTAGCGGGAATCGAAGTTTC. This sequence encodes CASSFSSGNRSF. V gene TRBV28 combines with J gene TRBJ2-7; 9 bases agree with TRBD2. Germline V gene sequence: CDR1 MDHEN, CDR2 SYDVKM. This CDR3 spans 12 amino acids.

V and J are TRBV27 and TRBJ2-7, with 8 bases that match TRBD1. V trimming: 5 bases; J trimming: 3 bases; junction bases outside the gene matches: 6. CDR3 size: 14 residues. The germline gives CDR1 MNHEY, CDR2 SMNVEV (reference sequence). The CDR3 sequence: CASSPTGGNYEQYF. In DNA form, the CDR3 reads TGTGCCAGCAGTCCTACAGGGGGAAACTACGAGCAGTACTTC.

This clone turned up a few times. This sequence joins TRBV5-1 and TRBJ1-1; TRBD1 agrees at 9 bases. J gave up 6 bases and V 4 bases, and 4 bases lay outside the gene matches. Per germline, CDR1 SGHRS and CDR2 YFSETQ. The CDR3 has 13 amino acids. The CDR3 loop is CASSLGQGAEAFF. The DNA for the CDR3 is TGCGCCAGCAGCCTGGGACAGGGAGCTGAAGCTTTCTTT.

This clone was counted between two and nine times. The rearrangement uses TRBV7-9 and TRBJ1-1, with D perhaps matching TRBD1 (5 bases). CDR1 and CDR2 (germline): SEHNR, FQNEAQ (reference sequence). V was pared by 5 bases and J by 10 bases, with 11 bases between. The length of the CDR3 is 11 residues. The CDR3 nucleotides read TGTGCCAGCAGCCAGTTGGGGGGAGCTTTCTTT. As protein: CASSQLGGAFF.